A selection of T cell receptor beta chains follows, all from one sample in a study of Graves' ophthalmopathy and Graves' hyperthyroidism. Each CDR3 protein gets one entry after TCRdb re-called the multiplex PCR reads with MiXCR. The sample has roughly 1.1 million distinct CDR3 sequences; about two fifths are singletons. Sequenced input: peripheral blood or thyroid tissue (not recorded which). All receptors come from an adult man with Graves' hyperthyroidism. CDR3s include the opening cysteine and the closing phenylalanine or tryptophan. D genes are given only for firm matches. The listing skips clone size in some rows; elsewhere it reads once, few, many or a size class.

j_call: TRBJ1-3; v_call: TRBV30; clone_size: NA; d_call: NA; cdr3_nt: TGTGCCTGGAGTGTAGAAGACACCATATATTTT; cdr3_aa: CAWSVEDTIYF
j_call: TRBJ2-2; v_call: TRBV13; clone_size: many; d_call: NA; cdr3_nt: TGTGCCAGCAGCTTAAGGGTAGGCAACACCGGGGAGCTGTTTTTT; cdr3_aa: CASSLRVGNTGELFF
j_call: TRBJ1-2; v_call: TRBV10-2; clone_size: few; d_call: NA; cdr3_nt: TGTGCCAGCAGTTACGCGCCAGTAGAGACGGAGGGGTATGGCTACACCTTC; cdr3_aa: CASSYAPVETEGYGYTF
j_call: TRBJ2-7; v_call: TRBV7-2; clone_size: NA; d_call: NA; cdr3_nt: TGTGCCAGCAGCGCCCGGGACGGCGCCTACGAGCAGTACTTC; cdr3_aa: CASSARDGAYEQYF
j_call: TRBJ1-2; v_call: TRBV24-1; clone_size: many; d_call: NA; cdr3_nt: TGTGCCACCAGTGATCAGGGAGCTAACTATGGCTACACCTTC; cdr3_aa: CATSDQGANYGYTF
j_call: TRBJ2-7; v_call: TRBV12-3/TRBV12-4; clone_size: NA; d_call: NA; cdr3_nt: TGTGCCAGCCGGGGGACAGCAAAGTACGAGCAGTACTTC; cdr3_aa: CASRGTAKYEQYF
j_call: TRBJ1-4; v_call: TRBV10-3; clone_size: NA; d_call: NA; cdr3_nt: TGTGCCATCGGGACGGCTAATGAAAAACTGTTTTTT; cdr3_aa: CAIGTANEKLFF
j_call: TRBJ1-1; v_call: TRBV10-2; clone_size: NA; d_call: NA; cdr3_nt: TGCGCCAGCAGTGATACAGCGGGGGGCTTT; cdr3_aa: CASSDTAGGF
j_call: TRBJ2-7; v_call: TRBV20-1; clone_size: NA; d_call: TRBD1; cdr3_nt: TGCAGTTTCCCCGGGACAGATGCTTACGAGCAGTACTTC; cdr3_aa: CSFPGTDAYEQYF
j_call: TRBJ1-1; v_call: TRBV7-2; clone_size: NA; d_call: TRBD1; cdr3_nt: TGTGCCAGCAGCACGGGGACAGGGTTGAACACTGAAGCTTTCTTT; cdr3_aa: CASSTGTGLNTEAFF
j_call: TRBJ1-1; v_call: TRBV7-2; clone_size: NA; d_call: NA; cdr3_nt: TGTGCCAGCAGCTTAGGAGTCAGGGGTCCGACGGCTTTCTTT; cdr3_aa: CASSLGVRGPTAFF
j_call: TRBJ2-7; v_call: TRBV12-3/TRBV12-4; clone_size: many; d_call: TRBD2; cdr3_nt: TGTGCCAGCAGGTCTAGCGGGAGATCCTACGAGCAGTACTTC; cdr3_aa: CASRSSGRSYEQYF
j_call: TRBJ2-5; v_call: TRBV5-6; clone_size: NA; d_call: NA; cdr3_nt: TGTGCCAGCAGCTTAGCGCAAAGACAGCAAGAGACCCAGTACTTC; cdr3_aa: CASSLAQRQQETQYF